This T cell receptor (beta chain) was recovered during a study of identical twins. This clonotype was seen only a few times. Antigen specificity is unknown. TCRdb reprocessed the 5' RACE reads with MiXCR, giving one entry per CDR3 protein. Of roughly 350,000 distinct CDR3 sequences in the sample, around an eighth were seen once. The study's findings and limits: Model-predicted out-of-frame TCR alpha sharing fell below observed values in monozygotic twins. The same donors were not followed; conclusions instead depended on cross-sectional statistical analysis. Fewer insertions characterized abundant cord blood beta clonotypes, whereas memory repertoires showed none.

Germline V gene lookup returns CDR1 LGHDT and CDR2 YNNKEL (reference sequence). Trimming took off 0 bases at V and 1 base at J, with 12 bases between the two ends. There are 16 residues in the CDR3. This sample was also put to use in a study of yellow fever vaccine responses in identical twins.

This TCR was sampled from a woman under 30 in good health. This chain links TRBV3-1 with TRBJ1-1; TRBD1 might be the D (5 bases). The specimen was CD8+ T cells sorted from blood. This CDR3 is CASSQDTDTTNTEAFF. As DNA, the CDR3 is TGTGCCAGCAGCCAAGATACGGACACAACGAACACTGAAGCTTTCTTT.